Listed below are T cell receptor beta chains from one sample, sequenced in a study of blood T cell repertoires in COVID-19. Sequenced by immunoSEQ multiplex PCR; TCRdb stores in-frame clones only, minus some. The sample yields around 39,000 clones, 80% to 90% seen once. The sequencing input was peripheral blood. These TCRs come from a man aged 35-49 years with active COVID-19. CDR3s include the opening cysteine and the closing phenylalanine or tryptophan. The order of the fields is CDR3 length, V gene, CDR3 protein.

CDR3 length: 14; V gene: TRBV28; CDR3 protein: CASSDSATNEKLFF
CDR3 length: 16; V gene: TRBV10-1; CDR3 protein: CASSESGGPDGKTQYF
CDR3 length: 12; V gene: TRBV12-5; CDR3 protein: CASGPSPGGYTF
CDR3 length: 18; V gene: TRBV5-8; CDR3 protein: CASSLAGTSGTITGELFF
CDR3 length: 13; V gene: TRBV7-3; CDR3 protein: CASSLYLDTEAFF
CDR3 length: 14; V gene: TRBV10-3; CDR3 protein: CAITAGAMNTEAFF
CDR3 length: 15; V gene: TRBV18; CDR3 protein: CASSPGQNNNSPLHF
CDR3 length: 13; V gene: TRBV24-1; CDR3 protein: CATSGTGPGELFF
CDR3 length: 14; V gene: TRBV2; CDR3 protein: CASSPGSLSYEQYF
CDR3 length: 15; V gene: TRBV10-3; CDR3 protein: CAINDREGSYNEQFF
CDR3 length: 14; V gene: TRBV2; CDR3 protein: CASSNQGRVDEQYF
CDR3 length: 14; V gene: TRBV5-1; CDR3 protein: CASSLFGAMDTQYF
CDR3 length: 16; V gene: TRBV9; CDR3 protein: CASSPRDRDIYNEQFF
CDR3 length: 16; V gene: TRBV9; CDR3 protein: CASSVGGTSGYNEQFF
CDR3 length: 12; V gene: TRBV29-1; CDR3 protein: CSVGDRYYGYTF
CDR3 length: 16; V gene: TRBV28; CDR3 protein: CASSLWTGGGNQPQHF
CDR3 length: 15; V gene: TRBV6-5; CDR3 protein: CASSYSGPGGRKAFF
CDR3 length: 14; V gene: TRBV30; CDR3 protein: CAWSVPGGNYGYTF
CDR3 length: 16; V gene: TRBV27; CDR3 protein: CASSPMTGGILYGYTF
CDR3 length: 14; V gene: TRBV28; CDR3 protein: CASTLVRGQYEQYF